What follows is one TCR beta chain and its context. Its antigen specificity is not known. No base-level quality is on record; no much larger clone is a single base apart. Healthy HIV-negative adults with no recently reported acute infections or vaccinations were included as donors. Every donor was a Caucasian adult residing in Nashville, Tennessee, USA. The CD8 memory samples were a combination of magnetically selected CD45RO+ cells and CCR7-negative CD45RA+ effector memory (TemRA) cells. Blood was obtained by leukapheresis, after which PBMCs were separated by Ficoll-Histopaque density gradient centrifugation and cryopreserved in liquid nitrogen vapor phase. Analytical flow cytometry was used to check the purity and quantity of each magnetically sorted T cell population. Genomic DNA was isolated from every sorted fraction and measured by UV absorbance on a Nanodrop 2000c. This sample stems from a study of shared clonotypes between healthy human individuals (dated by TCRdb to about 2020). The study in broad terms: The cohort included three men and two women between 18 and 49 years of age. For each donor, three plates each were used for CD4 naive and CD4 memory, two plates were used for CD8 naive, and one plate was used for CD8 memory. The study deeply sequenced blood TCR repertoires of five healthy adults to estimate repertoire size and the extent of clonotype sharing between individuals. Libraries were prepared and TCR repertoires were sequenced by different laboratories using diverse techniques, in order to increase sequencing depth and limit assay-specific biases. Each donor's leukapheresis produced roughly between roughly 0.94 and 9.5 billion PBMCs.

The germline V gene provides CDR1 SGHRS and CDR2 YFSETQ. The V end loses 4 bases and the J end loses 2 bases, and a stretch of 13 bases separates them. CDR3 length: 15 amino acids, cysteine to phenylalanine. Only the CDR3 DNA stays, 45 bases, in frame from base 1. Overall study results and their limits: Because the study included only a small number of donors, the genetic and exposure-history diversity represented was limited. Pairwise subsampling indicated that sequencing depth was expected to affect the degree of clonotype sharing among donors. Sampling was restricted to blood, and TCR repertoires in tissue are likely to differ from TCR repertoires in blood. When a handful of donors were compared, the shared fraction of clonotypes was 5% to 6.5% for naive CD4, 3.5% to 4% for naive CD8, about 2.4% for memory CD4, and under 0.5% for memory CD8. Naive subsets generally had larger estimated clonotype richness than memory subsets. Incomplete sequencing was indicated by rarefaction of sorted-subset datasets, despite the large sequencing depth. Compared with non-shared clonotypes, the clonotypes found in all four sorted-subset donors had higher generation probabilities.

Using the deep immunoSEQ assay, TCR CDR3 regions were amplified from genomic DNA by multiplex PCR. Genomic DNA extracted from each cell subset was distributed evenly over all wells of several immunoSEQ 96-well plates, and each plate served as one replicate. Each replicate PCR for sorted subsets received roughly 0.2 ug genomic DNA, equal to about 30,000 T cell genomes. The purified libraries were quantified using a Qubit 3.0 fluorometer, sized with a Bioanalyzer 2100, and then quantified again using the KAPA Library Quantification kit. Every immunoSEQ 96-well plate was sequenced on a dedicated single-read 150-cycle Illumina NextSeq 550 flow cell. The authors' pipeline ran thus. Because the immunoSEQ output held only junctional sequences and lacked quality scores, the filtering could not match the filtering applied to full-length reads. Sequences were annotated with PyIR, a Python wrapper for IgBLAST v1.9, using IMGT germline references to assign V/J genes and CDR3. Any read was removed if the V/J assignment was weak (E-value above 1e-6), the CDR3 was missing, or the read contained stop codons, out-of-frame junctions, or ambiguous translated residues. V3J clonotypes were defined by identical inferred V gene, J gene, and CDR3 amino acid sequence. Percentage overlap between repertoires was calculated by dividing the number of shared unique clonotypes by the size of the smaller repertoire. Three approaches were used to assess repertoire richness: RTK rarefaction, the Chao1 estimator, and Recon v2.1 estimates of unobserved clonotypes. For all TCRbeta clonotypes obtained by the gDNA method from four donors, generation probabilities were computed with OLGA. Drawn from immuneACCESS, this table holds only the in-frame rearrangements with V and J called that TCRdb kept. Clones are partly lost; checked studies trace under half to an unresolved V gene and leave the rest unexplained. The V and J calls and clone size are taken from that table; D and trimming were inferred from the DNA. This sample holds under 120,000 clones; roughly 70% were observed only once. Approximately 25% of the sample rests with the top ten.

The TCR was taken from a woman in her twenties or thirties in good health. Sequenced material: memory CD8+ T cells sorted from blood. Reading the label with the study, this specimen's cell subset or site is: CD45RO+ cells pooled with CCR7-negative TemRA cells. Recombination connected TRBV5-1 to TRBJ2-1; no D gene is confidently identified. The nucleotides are TGCGCCAGCAGCCCGTCTTCTGGGGCCTACAATGAGCAGTTCTTC. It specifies CASSPSSGAYNEQFF.